The 24 T cell receptor beta chains below come from one sample, sequenced in a study of beta chain features in type 1 diabetes. Since all of the isolated RNA was reverse transcribed, expressed TCRB transcripts were what got sequenced. The assay was immunoSEQ multiplex PCR, and TCRdb's table has in-frame clones only and misses some. The table includes a few hundred thousand clones, roughly 13% detected once. The material sequenced was naive CD4+ T cells from blood. The receptors derive from a man between 18 and 29 years old in good health.

This clone was recorded a few times. The J gene is TRBJ2-5, the V gene TRBV11-2; D is undetermined. The germline V gene has CDR1 SGHAT and CDR2 FQNNGV. The CDR3 has 12 amino acids. Trimming removed 5 bases from V and 1 base from J, with 5 bases in between. DNA for the CDR3: TGTGCCAGCAGCCCTACCCAAGAGACCCAGTACTTC. Amino acids: CASSPTQETQYF. The whole variable domain, filled in from reference TRBV11-2 and TRBJ2-5, reads EAGVAQSPRYKIIEKRQSVAFWCNPISGHATLYWYQQILGQGPKLLIQFQNNGVVDDSQLPKDRFSAERLKGVDSTLKIQPAKLEDSAVYLCASSPTQETQYFGPGTRLLVL.

Only a few counts were recorded for this clone. The V gene is TRBV4-2, the J gene TRBJ1-1; 8 bases line up with TRBD1. The CDR3 consists of 15 residues. CDR1 and CDR2 (germline): LGHNA, YNFKEQ. V trimming: 1 base; J trimming: 0 bases; junction bases outside the gene matches: 1. Here the CDR3 DNA reads TGTGCCAGCAGCCAAGGGACAGGGCTGAACACTGAAGCTTTCTTT. Its translation: CASSQGTGLNTEAFF.

This clone has more than one count but fewer than ten. The chain carries TRBV7-2 and TRBJ2-7, with D possibly matching TRBD2 (5 bases). Germline lookup yields CDR1 SGHTA and CDR2 FQGNSA. The CDR3 extends over 16 amino acids. V was trimmed by 2 bases and J by 0 bases, leaving 14 bases between them. As DNA, the CDR3 is TGTGCCAGCAGCTTACGGCGCGGACGGGACTCCTACGAGCAGTACTTC. Protein: CASSLRRGRDSYEQYF.

This clone was counted between two and nine times. The chain's CDR3 is CASSVVPASGGSRYNEQFF. CDR3 in DNA: TGTGCCAGCAGCGTAGTCCCGGCTAGCGGGGGATCTCGTTACAATGAGCAGTTCTTC. The chain carries TRBV9 and TRBJ2-1, with TRBD2 identical over 10 bases. The CDR3 extends over 19 amino acids. In germline, CDR1 is SGDLS, CDR2 YYNGEE. The J segment lost 4 bases and the V segment lost 0 bases, leaving 13 bases of the junction unmatched. The variable domain in full, with the rest retrieved from reference TRBV9 and TRBJ2-1, is DSGVTQTPKHLITATGQRVTLRCSPRSGDLSVYWYQQSLDQGLQFLIQYYNGEERAKGNILERFSAQQFPDLHSELNLSSLELGDSALYFCASSVVPASGGSRYNEQFFGPGTRLTVL.

This chain links TRBV28 with TRBJ2-6; perhaps TRBD2 as D (5 bases). Trimming shortened V by 6 bases and J by 2 bases, and 14 bases separated the two germline ends. Germline-derived CDR1 and CDR2 are MDHEN and SYDVKM. The CDR3 covers 16 residues. In DNA, the CDR3 is TGTGCCAGCAGCCCGATGCCGGGAACTGGGGCCAACGTCCTGACTTTC. It codes for CASSPMPGTGANVLTF.

V usage is TRBV18 and J usage is TRBJ2-3; tentatively, D is TRBD2 (5 bases). Trimming pared 0 bases from V and 0 bases from J, leaving 7 bases between. This CDR3 contains 15 residues. Looked up from germline, CDR1 is KGHSH and CDR2 is LQKENI. The CDR3 is CASSPPIASTDTQYF. The CDR3 bases are TGTGCCAGCTCACCACCGATAGCGAGCACAGATACGCAGTATTTT.

V and J are TRBV5-6 and TRBJ2-1; D perhaps matches TRBD2 (5 bases). The CDR3 covers 16 residues. V gave up 7 bases and J gave up 3 bases, with 20 bases separating them. CDR1 is SGHDT, CDR2 YYEEEE, per germline. CDR3 bases: TGTGCCAGCGGACCCGAAGCTTGGAGGAGCTACAATGAGCAGTTCTTC. Translating it yields CASGPEAWRSYNEQFF.

J is TRBJ2-7 and V is TRBV30, with a tentative D call TRBD2 (6 bases). The germline CDR1 and CDR2 sequences are GTSNPN and SVGIG (reference sequence). The V and J ends lost 0 bases and 9 bases respectively, with 12 bases between them. The CDR3 sequence is 12 residues long. The chain's CDR3 is CAWSVSRERQYF. The CDR3 bases are TGTGCCTGGAGTGTAAGTCGGGAGAGGCAGTACTTC.

This clone has only a few counts. J is TRBJ1-1 and V is TRBV6-1; 10 bases fit TRBD1. V lost 4 bases, J lost 7 bases, and 6 bases stayed unmatched. Germline V gene sequence: CDR1 MNHNS, CDR2 SASEGT. The CDR3 is 14 residues long. CDR3 in DNA: TGTGCCAGCAGTGGAGACAGGGGGCTGGGTGAAGCTTTCTTT. This gives the protein CASSGDRGLGEAFF.

This clone was found a few times. CDR3 protein: CASSKVPGLAGGENEQFF. CDR3 bases: TGTGCCAGCAGTAAAGTCCCGGGACTAGCGGGGGGGGAAAATGAGCAGTTCTTC. The chain joins TRBV7-2 to TRBJ2-1; TRBD2 agrees at 16 bases. CDR1 is SGHTA, CDR2 FQGNSA, per germline. The V gene end was trimmed by 6 bases and the J gene end by 7 bases; junction bases not matched to a gene: 12. This CDR3 contains 18 residues.

The rearrangement uses TRBV5-6 and TRBJ1-5; possibly TRBD1 for D (6 bases). CDR3 length: 13 amino acids. V lost 4 bases and J 7 bases, leaving 12 bases between the germline ends. Germline CDR1 reads SGHDT; CDR2 reads YYEEEE. The CDR3 DNA sequence: TGTGCCAGCAGCCCTGGACAGTACCAGCCCCAGCATTTT. Protein product: CASSPGQYQPQHF.

This chain connects TRBV9 to TRBJ1-5; TRBD1 aligns across 9 bases. Germline assignment: CDR1 SGDLS and CDR2 YYNGEE. CDR3 length equals 14 residues. Unmatched junction bases numbered 4, after V lost 6 bases and J lost 3 bases. The CDR3 bases are TGTGCCAGCAACCGACAGGGGGACAATCAGCCCCAGCATTTT. This translates into CASNRQGDNQPQHF. Full variable domain (missing parts from reference TRBV9 and TRBJ1-5): DSGVTQTPKHLITATGQRVTLRCSPRSGDLSVYWYQQSLDQGLQFLIQYYNGEERAKGNILERFSAQQFPDLHSELNLSSLELGDSALYFCASNRQGDNQPQHFGDGTRLSIL.

The genes are TRBV18 and TRBJ1-1, with 9 positions matching TRBD1. The CDR3 sequence is 13 residues long. Germline V gives CDR1 KGHSH, CDR2 LQKENI. V lost 6 bases to trimming and J lost 5 bases; unmatched junction nucleotides: 4. The CDR3 sequence is CASSGQGGTEAFF. The CDR3 region has the DNA TGTGCCAGCTCGGGACAGGGAGGAACTGAAGCTTTCTTT.

The gene calls are TRBV9 and TRBJ1-1; D is unclear. The ends were cut back, 4 bases at V and 7 bases at J, with 17 bases in the middle. The CDR3 has 14 amino acids. Germline values: CDR1 SGDLS, CDR2 YYNGEE. The CDR3 DNA is TGTGCCAGCAGCATCCGATCAGGCGTGAGTGAAGCTTTCTTT. Translating gives CASSIRSGVSEAFF. Filled out from reference TRBV9 and TRBJ1-1, the complete variable domain reads DSGVTQTPKHLITATGQRVTLRCSPRSGDLSVYWYQQSLDQGLQFLIQYYNGEERAKGNILERFSAQQFPDLHSELNLSSLELGDSALYFCASSIRSGVSEAFFGQGTRLTVV.

This clone was observed a handful of times. V is TRBV19 and J is TRBJ2-3; 8 nucleotides line up with TRBD1. Germline CDR1 reads LNHDA; CDR2 reads SQIVND (reference sequence). The ends lost 5 bases at V and 1 base at J; junction bases unmatched: 2. The CDR3 consists of 14 residues. The CDR3 DNA follows: TGTGCCAGTAGTTCGGGACAGGGCACAGATACGCAGTATTTT. Amino acids: CASSSGQGTDTQYF.

The genes are TRBV7-2 and TRBJ2-5; TRBD2 matches 8 bases. The germline V gene encodes CDR1 SGHTA and CDR2 FQGNSA. V lost 5 bases, J lost 5 bases, and 7 bases stayed unmatched. The CDR3 has 14 amino acids. The CDR3: CASSTRLAGETQYF. CDR3 bases: TGTGCCAGCAGCACCCGGTTAGCGGGGGAGACCCAGTACTTC.

This clone turned up a few times. This chain uses TRBV6-1 with TRBJ2-2; a possible D gene is TRBD1 (6 bases). The CDR3 sequence is 14 residues long. Trimming cost V 10 bases and J 4 bases, with 16 bases left between them. The germline V gene has CDR1 MNHNS and CDR2 SASEGT. For the CDR3, the DNA is TGTGCCACCGATACAGGGCAAGGCACCGGGGAGCTGTTTTTT. It specifies CATDTGQGTGELFF.

This clone has only a few counts. The chain is built from TRBV28 and TRBJ2-6; 8 bases align to TRBD1. The germline gives CDR1 MDHEN, CDR2 SYDVKM. V shed 5 bases, J shed 1 base, and the junction held 7 bases outside the gene matches. The CDR3 consists of 17 residues. The CDR3 reads CASSRTGLISGANVLTF. The DNA for the CDR3 is TGTGCCAGCAGTAGGACAGGGTTGATTTCTGGGGCCAACGTCCTGACTTTC.

A few counts support this clone. The chain uses TRBV7-9 and TRBJ2-7; 8 bases are a match to TRBD2. J lost 4 bases, V lost 5 bases, and 10 bases had no gene match. This CDR3 region has 15 residues. Per the germline V gene, CDR1 is SEHNR and CDR2 is FQNEAQ (reference sequence). CDR3 nucleotide sequence: TGTGCCAGCAGCCCCACCGGGAGGGCCGTTTACGAGCAGTACTTC. Translation: CASSPTGRAVYEQYF. The whole variable domain, remainder taken from reference TRBV7-9 and TRBJ2-7, is DTGVSQNPRHKITKRGQNVTFRCDPISEHNRLYWYRQTLGQGPEFLTYFQNEAQLEKSRLLSDRFSAERPKGSFSTLEIQRTEQGDSAMYLCASSPTGRAVYEQYFGPGTRLTVT.

V gene TRBV27 combines with J gene TRBJ2-3, with 16 nucleotides matching TRBD2. From germline, CDR1 is MNHEY and CDR2 SMNVEV (reference sequence). The CDR3 sequence is 19 residues long. J lost 6 bases, V lost 6 bases, and 15 bases had no gene match. The CDR3 DNA reads as TGTGCCAGCAGGCTAGTGCCCGGGACTAGCGGGAGGGCCTATGATACGCAGTATTTT. This gives the protein CASRLVPGTSGRAYDTQYF.

The J gene is TRBJ1-5, the V gene TRBV28; TRBD1 is a possible D gene (6 bases). V was clipped by 5 bases and J by 1 base, with 12 bases between them. Per germline, CDR1 MDHEN and CDR2 SYDVKM. This CDR3 spans 15 amino acids. The CDR3 here is CASSTGTWSNQPQHF. DNA of the CDR3: TGTGCCAGCAGTACAGGGACATGGAGCAATCAGCCCCAGCATTTT.

This clone came up a few times. CDR3 loop: CASGSGTLDTQYF. CDR3 nucleotide sequence: TGTGCCAGCGGAAGCGGGACTTTAGATACGCAGTATTTT. The chain joins TRBV28 to TRBJ2-3; TRBD2 matches 7 bases. Looked up from germline, CDR1 is MDHEN and CDR2 is SYDVKM. The CDR3 covers 13 residues. J was trimmed by 5 bases and V by 8 bases; bases with no gene match: 7. The full variable domain, in which reference TRBV28 and TRBJ2-3 provide the parts outside the CDR3, is DVKVTQSSRYLVKRTGEKVFLECVQDMDHENMFWYRQDPGLGLRLIYFSYDVKMKEKGDIPEGYSVSREKKERFSLILESASTNQTSMYLCASGSGTLDTQYFGPGTRLTVL.

The V and J genes are TRBV19 and TRBJ2-7; 8 nucleotides align to TRBD1. This CDR3 has 13 amino acids. The ends lost 6 bases at V and 3 bases at J; junction bases unmatched: 4. The germline CDR1 and CDR2 sequences are LNHDA and SQIVND (reference sequence). CDR3 in amino acids: CASSIGTGYEQYF. Written as DNA, the CDR3 is TGTGCCAGTAGCATCGGGACAGGCTACGAGCAGTACTTC. The variable domain in full, completed from reference TRBV19 and TRBJ2-7, reads DGGITQSPKYLFRKEGQNVTLSCEQNLNHDAMYWYRQDPGQGLRLIYYSQIVNDFQKGDIAEGYSVSREKKESFPLTVTSAQKNPTAFYLCASSIGTGYEQYFGPGTRLTVT.

The gene calls are TRBV2 and TRBJ1-2, with 8 bases fitting TRBD1. The CDR3 has 14 amino acids. CDR1 and CDR2 (germline): SNHLY, FYNNEI. With 9 bases clipped from V and 8 bases from J, the junction kept 14 bases outside the gene matches. CDR3 residues: CARQPGQGLMGYTF. For the CDR3, the DNA is TGTGCCAGGCAACCCGGACAGGGCCTTATGGGCTACACCTTC.